This TCR beta chain is drawn from a study of control samples from healthy donors and cancer patients. V dropped 1 base and J dropped 10 bases, with 5 bases sitting between them. The CDR3 extends over 11 amino acids. The germline CDR1 and CDR2 sequences are MNHEY and SVGEGT. TCRdb keeps only in-frame clones here, not all; method: immunoSEQ multiplex PCR. The data hold some 130,000 clones, with around nine tenths observed a single time. The gene calls are TRBV6-2 or TRBV6-3 and TRBJ2-1; no reliable D call. Sequencing was carried out using blood. This receptor was identified in a young man in good health. CDR3 nucleotide sequence: TGTGCCAGCAGTTACTTCGGGGAGCAGTTCTTC. Protein sequence: CASSYFGEQFF.